Sequencing of this TCR beta chain was carried out in a study of shared clonotypes between healthy human individuals. Sequenced by immunoSEQ multiplex PCR; TCRdb stores in-frame clones only, minus some. The sample has more than 1.2 million clones, approximately 98.5% seen once. The CDR3 covers 13 residues. Germline V CDR1 and CDR2: KGHSH, LQKENI. V was clipped by 5 bases and J by 3 bases, with 11 bases between them. Division of CD4+ cells produced a CD45RA+ naive subset and a CD45RA-negative memory subset. Sequencing was done on a sample of naive CD4+ T cells sorted from blood. Subset given: CD45RA+ positively selected. The rearrangement uses TRBV18 and TRBJ2-7; D is possibly TRBD2 (6 bases). This receptor was obtained from a man younger than 45 in good health. Here the CDR3 DNA reads TGTGCCAGCTCAGGGGGGTTTGACTACGAGCAGTACTTC. Its protein is CASSGGFDYEQYF.